Shown below are 23 T cell receptor beta chains from a single sample sequenced in a study of shared clonotypes between healthy human individuals. Naive CD8 cells comprised CD45RO-negative, CCR7-positively selected cells, excluding terminally differentiated effector memory CD45RA+ cells. The repertoire was sequenced with immunoSEQ multiplex PCR; TCRdb's copy has only in-frame clones and lacks some. Among under 850,000 clones, almost 95% were seen once, and the ten largest hold 20% to 30%. The sequencing sample was made of naive CD8+ T cells sorted from blood. The receptor source for this set is a man between 25 and 39 years old in good health.

The chain employs TRBV5-5 and TRBJ1-2, with a tentative D call TRBD1 (5 bases). V was clipped by 0 bases and J by 5 bases, with 11 bases between them. The CDR3 contains 14 residues. Germline values: CDR1 SGHKS, CDR2 YYEKEE (reference sequence). The CDR3 bases are TGTGCCAGCAGCTTGGCCGGGGCAGGATATGGCTACACCTTC. It yields the protein CASSLAGAGYGYTF.

This clone occurred a few times. CDR3 protein: CASSLASGSYEQYF. The CDR3 DNA follows: TGTGCCAGCAGCTTAGCTAGCGGGAGTTACGAGCAGTACTTC. The chain is built from TRBV11-2 and TRBJ2-7, with TRBD2 identical over 10 bases. V trimming: 1 base; J trimming: 4 bases; junction bases outside the gene matches: 1. This CDR3 region has 14 residues. Germline loops: CDR1 SGHAT, CDR2 FQNNGV. The full variable domain, in which reference TRBV11-2 and TRBJ2-7 provide the parts outside the CDR3, is EAGVAQSPRYKIIEKRQSVAFWCNPISGHATLYWYQQILGQGPKLLIQFQNNGVVDDSQLPKDRFSAERLKGVDSTLKIQPAKLEDSAVYLCASSLASGSYEQYFGPGTRLTVT.

The chain carries TRBV4-1 and TRBJ2-2, with TRBD1 identical over 7 bases. Germline CDR1 MGHRA, CDR2 YSYEKL. The CDR3 spans 14 residues. The V segment lost 4 bases and the J segment 6 bases; nucleotides outside the gene matches: 5. The CDR3 is CASSLGTVAGELFF. CDR3 nucleotides: TGCGCCAGCAGCCTAGGGACAGTCGCCGGGGAGCTGTTTTTT.

This clone is a singleton in its sample. Other DNA sequences in the same sample also yield this CDR3. This chain links TRBV27 with TRBJ2-7; the D gene is possibly TRBD1 (6 bases). CDR3 length: 14 amino acids. Germline lookup yields CDR1 MNHEY and CDR2 SMNVEV (reference sequence). The V gene lost 2 bases and the J gene lost 1 base, with 9 bases spanning the gap. For the CDR3, the DNA is TGTGCCAGCAGTTTACAGGGGTCATCCTACGAGCAGTACTTC. It translates to CASSLQGSSYEQYF.

The chain is built from TRBV20-1 and TRBJ2-3, with D unresolved. The CDR3 runs to 11 residues. The V gene lost 5 bases and the J gene lost 6 bases, with 9 bases spanning the gap. Germline V CDR1 and CDR2: DFQATT, SNEGSKA (reference sequence). Here the CDR3 DNA reads TGCAGTGCTCACCTACTGGATACGCAGTATTTT. Its translation: CSAHLLDTQYF.

The chain combines TRBV7-7 with TRBJ2-5; TRBD2 might be the D (6 bases). The ends were cut back, 1 base at V and 0 bases at J, with 6 bases in the middle. Germline assignment: CDR1 SSHAT and CDR2 FNYEAQ (reference sequence). The CDR3 totals 14 residues. The CDR3 spells CASSLGDYQETQYF. CDR3 nucleotide sequence: TGTGCCAGCAGCTTAGGGGACTACCAAGAGACCCAGTACTTC.

The gene calls are TRBV4-1 and TRBJ2-7; D ambiguous. The V end was cut by 0 bases, the J end by 5 bases, with 8 bases between. This CDR3 is built from 13 residues. Germline V gene data show CDR1 as MGHRA and CDR2 as YSYEKL. CDR3 loop: CASSQEEVHEQYF. For the CDR3, the DNA is TGCGCCAGCAGCCAAGAAGAGGTCCACGAGCAGTACTTC.

The rearrangement joins TRBV4-3 to TRBJ2-7, with D possibly matching TRBD1 (6 bases). Trimming took 3 bases from V and 2 from J, leaving 14 bases between them. The V gene's germline CDR1 is LGHNA and CDR2 YSLEER. CDR3 length equals 15 residues. CDR3 region: CASSQTTGSPYEQYF. The CDR3 nucleotides are TGCGCCAGCAGCCAGACGACAGGATCCCCCTACGAGCAGTACTTC.

CDR3 sequence: CASSTSGQGLNTEAFF. In nucleotides, the CDR3 is TGTGCCAGTAGTACATCGGGACAGGGATTGAACACTGAAGCTTTCTTT. The rearrangement uses TRBV19 and TRBJ1-1; 9 bases are a match to TRBD1. The trim removed 4 bases at V and 0 bases at J, leaving 6 bases unmatched. The CDR3 is made up of 16 amino acids. In germline, CDR1 is LNHDA, CDR2 SQIVND (reference sequence).

The chain carries TRBV15 and TRBJ2-5; 7 bases line up with TRBD2. Germline CDR1 and CDR2: LNHNV and YYDKDF (reference sequence). The CDR3 totals 16 residues. With 5 bases clipped from V and 5 bases from J, the junction kept 14 bases outside the gene matches. The CDR3 spells CATSPRVGLMLETQYF. In DNA form, the CDR3 reads TGTGCCACCAGCCCCCGGGTGGGACTAATGCTGGAGACCCAGTACTTC.

The chain recombines TRBV9 with TRBJ1-2; D is perhaps TRBD1 (6 bases). Germline CDR1 reads SGDLS; CDR2 reads YYNGEE. CDR3 size: 15 residues. Trimming took 3 bases from V and 0 from J, leaving 12 bases between them. The CDR3 DNA follows: TGTGCCAGCAGCGAGGGGGGGACTTCTAACTATGGCTACACCTTC. Translated: CASSEGGTSNYGYTF.

CDR3 sequence reads: CASSGGWNEQYF. In DNA, the CDR3 is TGTGCCAGCAGTGGGGGTTGGAACGAGCAGTACTTC. V usage is TRBV25-1 and J usage is TRBJ2-7; D remains unclear. The CDR3 length is 12 residues. V dropped 4 bases and J dropped 5 bases, with 9 bases sitting between them. Germline-derived CDR1 and CDR2 are MGHDK and SYGVNS.

This clone was seen once. The chain recombines TRBV7-9 with TRBJ2-3, with D maybe TRBD2 (6 bases). Trimming took off 5 bases at V and 5 bases at J, with 11 bases between the two ends. This CDR3 is 13 amino acids long. Germline CDR1 and CDR2: SEHNR and FQNEAQ (reference sequence). The CDR3 sequence: CASSPRREDTQYF. In nucleotides, the CDR3 is TGTGCCAGCAGCCCACGGAGGGAAGATACGCAGTATTTT.

The chain couples TRBV13 to TRBJ1-1, with TRBD1 identical over 9 bases. Germline CDR1 PRHDT, CDR2 FYEKMQ (reference sequence). J gave up 3 bases and V 5 bases, and 13 bases lay outside the gene matches. The CDR3 is 17 residues long. CDR3 in DNA: TGTGCCAGCAGCCTTAGGGGACAGGGATTATCGGACACTGAAGCTTTCTTT. This translates into CASSLRGQGLSDTEAFF.

The rearrangement uses TRBV7-9 and TRBJ2-4; unclear D gene. Trimming pared 5 bases from V and 12 bases from J, leaving 14 bases between. The CDR3 sequence is 12 residues long. Per the germline V gene, CDR1 is SEHNR and CDR2 is FQNEAQ (reference sequence). Here the CDR3 DNA reads TGTGCCAGCAGCGCGGACGAGGTTTCTCAGTACTTC. This translates into CASSADEVSQYF.

V is TRBV7-9 and J is TRBJ2-1; D not resolved. Germline V gene lookup returns CDR1 SEHNR and CDR2 FQNEAQ (reference sequence). Trimming pared 5 bases from V and 7 bases from J, leaving 9 bases between. The CDR3 is 12 residues long. This CDR3 reads CASSTPRNEQFF. DNA of the CDR3: TGTGCCAGCAGCACCCCCAGGAATGAGCAGTTCTTC.

The rearrangement links TRBV5-4 to TRBJ2-2; D might be TRBD2 (5 bases). V dropped 6 bases and J dropped 1 base, with 10 bases sitting between them. Per the germline V gene, CDR1 is SGHNT and CDR2 is YYREEE (reference sequence). This CDR3 has 14 residues. CDR3 region: CASTQLENTGELFF. The CDR3 DNA is TGTGCCAGCACCCAACTAGAGAACACCGGGGAGCTGTTTTTT.

The chain links TRBV19 to TRBJ2-1; TRBD2 matches at 9 bases. CDR1 and CDR2 from the germline V gene are LNHDA and SQIVND (reference sequence). J gave up 8 bases and V 5 bases, and 10 bases lay outside the gene matches. CDR3 size: 15 residues. This CDR3 reads CASSASGRPLDEQFF. CDR3 DNA: TGTGCCAGTAGTGCGAGCGGGAGGCCCCTGGATGAGCAGTTCTTC.

The V call is TRBV4-1, the J call TRBJ2-1; D uncertain. Germline V gene lookup returns CDR1 MGHRA and CDR2 YSYEKL. V lost 2 bases to trimming and J lost 6 bases, with 5 bases between them. The CDR3 has 12 amino acids. This chain's CDR3 is CASSQRSNEQFF. The CDR3 DNA reads TGCGCCAGCAGCCAAAGGAGCAATGAGCAGTTCTTC.

The chain joins TRBV4-3 to TRBJ2-6; TRBD2 aligns across 7 bases. The CDR3 is 20 amino acids. CDR1 and CDR2 (germline): LGHNA, YSLEER. V was pared by 0 bases and J by 0 bases, with 11 bases of the junction left unmatched. This chain's CDR3 is CASSQEAAAGVVSGANVLTF. As DNA, the CDR3 is TGCGCCAGCAGCCAAGAGGCGGCTGCGGGAGTTGTCTCTGGGGCCAACGTCCTGACTTTC.

V usage is TRBV11-2 and J usage is TRBJ1-1, with D perhaps TRBD1 (5 bases). Trimming took 2 bases from V and 6 from J, leaving 19 bases between them. The CDR3 contains 16 residues. Germline V gene data show CDR1 as SGHAT and CDR2 as FQNNGV. The CDR3 here is CASSLTPSGRDAEAFF. The CDR3 DNA follows: TGTGCCAGCAGCTTAACCCCATCGGGGAGGGACGCTGAAGCTTTCTTT.

The J gene is TRBJ2-1, the V gene TRBV5-1; D possibly corresponds to TRBD2 (5 bases). The V end lost 1 base, the J end lost 5 bases, and 13 bases lay between the germline ends. The CDR3 is 15 residues long. Germline CDR1 reads SGHRS; CDR2 reads YFSETQ. The CDR3 nucleotides read TGCGCCAGCAGCTTGTCCGAGGGCCGGGACAATGAGCAGTTCTTC. Amino acids: CASSLSEGRDNEQFF.

This clone has a handful of counts. The chain links TRBV9 to TRBJ2-1; possibly TRBD2 for D (6 bases). CDR1 is SGDLS and CDR2 is YYNGEE in the germline V gene. The CDR3 loop spans 15 amino acids. Between the trimmed V and J ends, which lost 0 bases and 10 bases, there was a span of 17 bases. The CDR3, as DNA: TGTGCCAGCAGCGTAGAATTCGGAGGGCCTGGGGAGCAGTTCTTC. The encoded protein is CASSVEFGGPGEQFF. Looking up the rest from reference TRBV9 and TRBJ2-1 gives the full variable domain: DSGVTQTPKHLITATGQRVTLRCSPRSGDLSVYWYQQSLDQGLQFLIQYYNGEERAKGNILERFSAQQFPDLHSELNLSSLELGDSALYFCASSVEFGGPGEQFFGPGTRLTVL.